This T cell receptor (beta chain) was captured by sequencing in a study of identical twins. TCRdb independently ran MiXCR on the 5' RACE reads; one entry per CDR3 protein. Found here are 300,000 to 350,000 distinct CDR3 sequences, 12% of them singletons; the top ten hold roughly 7.8%. Whole-study results and caveats: When twins shared out-of-frame alpha sequences, those sequences had excess low generation probability.

Germline V gene sequence: CDR1 SGHTA, CDR2 FQGNSA. The germline V and J ends were trimmed by 4 bases and 4 bases, with 15 bases remaining between them. This CDR3 spans 15 amino acids. This clonotype was seen a few times. Antigen specificity is unknown. These records were also assigned to another study, of yellow fever vaccine responses in identical twins.

The J gene is TRBJ2-3, the V gene TRBV7-2; D is ambiguous. The sequenced material came from CD8+ T cells sorted from blood. The origin of this receptor is a woman aged 18-29 years in good health. The CDR3 region is CASSSFDATADTQYF. In DNA, the CDR3 is TGTGCCAGCAGCTCCTTCGACGCTACAGCAGATACGCAGTATTTT.